This TCR beta chain derives from a study of identical twins. This clonotype occurred a few times. The antigen is unknown. One entry per CDR3 protein, called by TCRdb with MiXCR from the 5' RACE reads. The sample carries around 1.7 million distinct CDR3 sequences, under 35% recorded once. Study-wide results and limits: Sharing of beta out-of-frame sequences by twins showed a weaker excess.

J gave up 2 bases and V 0 bases, and 12 bases lay outside the gene matches. Germline V gives CDR1 SGHRS, CDR2 YFSETQ. The CDR3 contains 18 residues. The specimen was cord blood. The chain combines TRBV5-1 with TRBJ2-7; 9 bases line up with TRBD1. The receptor comes from a newborn girl in good health. CDR3 bases: TGCGCCAGCAGCTTGGCCCCCCGTTCGGGACAGGGCGCCTACGAGCAGTACTTC. This translates into CASSLAPRSGQGAYEQYF.